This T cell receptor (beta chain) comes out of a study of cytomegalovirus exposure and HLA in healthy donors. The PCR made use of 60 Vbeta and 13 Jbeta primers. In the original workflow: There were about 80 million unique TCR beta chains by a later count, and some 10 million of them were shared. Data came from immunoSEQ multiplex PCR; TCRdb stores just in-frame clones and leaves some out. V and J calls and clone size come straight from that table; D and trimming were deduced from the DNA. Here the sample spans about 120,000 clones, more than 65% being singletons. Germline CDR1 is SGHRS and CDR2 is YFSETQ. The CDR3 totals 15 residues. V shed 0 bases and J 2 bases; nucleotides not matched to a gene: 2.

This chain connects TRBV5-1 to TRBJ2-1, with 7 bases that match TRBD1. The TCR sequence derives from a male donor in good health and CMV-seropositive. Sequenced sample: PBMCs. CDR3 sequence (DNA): TGCGCCAGCAGCTTGGAGGGGGCGGCCTACAATGAGCAGTTCTTC. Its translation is CASSLEGAAYNEQFF.